This passage covers 10 T cell receptor beta chains from one sample sequenced in a study of naive and memory T cell subsets. Amplification of ligated cDNA took four PCR rounds with SP2 and nested alpha and beta constant primers. TCRdb itself ran the 5' RACE reads through MiXCR, one entry per CDR3 protein. Of over 50,000 distinct CDR3 sequences listed, 6.5% to 8.5% are singletons. A UMI-containing oligonucleotide was joined by 3' ligation to the TCR cDNA template. Receptor source: a female donor in good health.

This clonotype showed up just once. V gene TRBV7-8 combines with J gene TRBJ2-5, with a weak D call TRBD1 (6 bases). Trimming shortened V by 1 base and J by 5 bases, and 14 bases separated the two germline ends. This CDR3 has 15 residues. Germline V gene sequence: CDR1 SGHVS, CDR2 FQNEAQ. CDR3 sequence: CASSLVRPGDETQYF. The CDR3 nucleotides read TGTGCCAGCAGCTTAGTCAGGCCAGGGGACGAGACCCAGTACTTC.

The table lists this clonotype with a few counts. V gene TRBV5-1 combines with J gene TRBJ2-1; 8 positions match TRBD2. This CDR3 has 14 residues. The germline V gene encodes CDR1 SGHRS and CDR2 YFSETQ. J was trimmed by 7 bases and V by 6 bases; bases with no gene match: 9. CDR3 amino acids: CASTDGGAFNEQFF. CDR3 nucleotide sequence: TGCGCCAGCACCGACGGGGGGGCCTTTAATGAGCAGTTCTTC.

The chain links TRBV19 to TRBJ1-4; a weak D match, TRBD1 (5 bases). Germline V gene data show CDR1 as LNHDA and CDR2 as SQIVND (reference sequence). Trimming took 6 bases from V and 13 from J, leaving 18 bases between them. The CDR3 length is 13 residues. As DNA, the CDR3 is TGTGCCAGTAGCGCCCGGGGCCGTCGGACACTGTTTTTT. Protein sequence: CASSARGRRTLFF.

This clonotype was observed a few times. V gene TRBV20-1 combines with J gene TRBJ1-4, with 7 positions matching TRBD1. V lost 0 bases and J lost 0; bases outside the gene matches: 7. The germline gives CDR1 DFQATT, CDR2 SNEGSKA (reference sequence). The CDR3 has 17 amino acids. CDR3: CSARDWRQGATNEKLFF. The CDR3 nucleotides read TGCAGTGCTAGAGATTGGAGACAGGGTGCAACTAATGAAAAACTGTTTTTT.

This clonotype came up a few times. V and J are TRBV28 and TRBJ2-7; D uncertain. The V and J ends lost 6 bases and 6 bases respectively, with 9 bases between them. Germline V gene sequence: CDR1 MDHEN, CDR2 SYDVKM. The CDR3 has 11 amino acids. The CDR3 DNA reads TGTGCCAGCAGGGCCCCCCGCGAGCAGTACTTC. Amino acid sequence: CASRAPREQYF.

There are many counts of this clonotype. This chain connects TRBV2 to TRBJ2-3; D gene unclear. Germline V lookup: CDR1 SNHLY, CDR2 FYNNEI. The CDR3 totals 13 residues. Trimming removed 3 bases at V and 2 bases at J, with 6 bases between. CDR3 sequence: CASSDGLTDTQYF. The CDR3 DNA follows: TGTGCCAGCAGTGATGGCCTCACAGATACGCAGTATTTT.

This clonotype came up a few times. The CDR3 is CAWSVGGVNSYEQYF. DNA for the CDR3: TGTGCCTGGAGTGTAGGAGGGGTCAACTCCTACGAGCAGTACTTC. This chain links TRBV30 with TRBJ2-7; D is perhaps TRBD2 (6 bases). V lost 0 bases and J 0 bases, leaving 12 bases between the germline ends. This CDR3 has 15 residues. Per germline, CDR1 GTSNPN and CDR2 SVGIG (reference sequence).

V gene TRBV6-2 or TRBV6-3 combines with J gene TRBJ1-5, with 7 bases lining up with TRBD1. V was clipped by 5 bases and J by 8 bases; unmatched bases: 9. The CDR3 covers 14 residues. Germline CDR1 reads MNHEY; CDR2 reads SVGEGT. CDR3 residues: CASSKDRAGKPQHF. Here the CDR3 DNA reads TGTGCCAGCAGTAAAGACAGGGCTGGGAAGCCCCAGCATTTT.

This clonotype was detected a few times. The chain employs TRBV5-1 and TRBJ2-3; the match to TRBD2 covers 7 bases. The CDR3 sequence is 15 residues long. Germline CDR1 SGHRS, CDR2 YFSETQ. The J segment lost 6 bases and the V segment lost 4 bases, leaving 11 bases of the junction unmatched. The CDR3 sequence is CASSASGDLRDTQYF. CDR3 coding DNA: TGCGCCAGCAGCGCGAGCGGGGATCTCAGGGATACGCAGTATTTT. The full variable domain, in which reference TRBV5-1 and TRBJ2-3 provide the parts outside the CDR3, is KAGVTQTPRYLIKTRGQQVTLSCSPISGHRSVSWYQQTPGQGLQFLFEYFSETQRNKGNFPGRFSGRQFSNSRSEMNVSTLELGDSALYLCASSASGDLRDTQYFGPGTRLTVL.

This clonotype was seen repeatedly, ten times or more. The V and J genes are TRBV7-2 and TRBJ1-5, with 7 bases fitting TRBD1. This CDR3 contains 15 residues. CDR1 and CDR2 (germline): SGHTA, FQGNSA. V dropped 3 bases and J dropped 2; count of bases not matched to a gene: 4. This CDR3 is CASSFQTGGNQPQHF. Written as DNA, the CDR3 is TGTGCCAGCAGCTTCCAAACAGGGGGCAATCAGCCCCAGCATTTT.